Given below is one T cell receptor beta chain in context. CDR3 size: 15 residues. Per germline, CDR1 LNHDA and CDR2 SQIVND (reference sequence). The V gene lost 6 bases and the J gene lost 3 bases, with 15 bases spanning the gap. Produced via immunoSEQ multiplex PCR; TCRdb's table is partial and in-frame only. The table shows some 660,000 clones, with roughly 86% occurring only once. This sample was included in a study of shared T cell receptors in the human thymus. These data are also associated with another study on human thymus T cells. Per that study: Obtained as resections during corrective heart surgery, the thymus tissue was then studied.

The TCR comes from a boy under two years old with a congenital heart defect. V and J are TRBV19 and TRBJ2-1; D gene uncertain. Sequencing was performed on thymocytes. The CDR3 spells CASSPGGRHYNEQFF. As DNA, the CDR3 is TGTGCCAGTAGCCCTGGTGGAAGACACTACAATGAGCAGTTCTTC.